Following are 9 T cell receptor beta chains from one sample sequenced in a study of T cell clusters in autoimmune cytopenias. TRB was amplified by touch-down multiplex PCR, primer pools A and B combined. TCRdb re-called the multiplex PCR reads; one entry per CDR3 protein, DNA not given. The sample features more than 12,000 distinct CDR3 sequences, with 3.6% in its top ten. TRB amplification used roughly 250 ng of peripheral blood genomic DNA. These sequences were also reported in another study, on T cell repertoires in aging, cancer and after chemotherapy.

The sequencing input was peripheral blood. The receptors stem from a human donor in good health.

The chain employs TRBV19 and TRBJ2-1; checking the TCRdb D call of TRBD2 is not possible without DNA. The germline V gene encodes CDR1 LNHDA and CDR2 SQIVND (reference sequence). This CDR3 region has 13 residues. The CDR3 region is CASKKTSGTEQFF.

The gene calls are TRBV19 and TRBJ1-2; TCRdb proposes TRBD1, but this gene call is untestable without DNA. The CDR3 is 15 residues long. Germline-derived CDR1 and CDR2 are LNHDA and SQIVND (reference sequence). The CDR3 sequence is CASTFLNRGGYGYTF.

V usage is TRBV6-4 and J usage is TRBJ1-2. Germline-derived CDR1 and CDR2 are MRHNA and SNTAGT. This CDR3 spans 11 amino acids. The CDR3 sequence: CASSGGIGYTF.

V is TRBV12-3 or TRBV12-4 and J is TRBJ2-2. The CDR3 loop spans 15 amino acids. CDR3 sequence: CASSFMYRVGGELFF.

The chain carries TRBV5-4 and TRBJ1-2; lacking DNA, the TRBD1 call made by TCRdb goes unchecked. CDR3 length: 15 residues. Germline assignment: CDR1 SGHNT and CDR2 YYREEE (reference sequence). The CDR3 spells CASSPGAGRNYGYTF.

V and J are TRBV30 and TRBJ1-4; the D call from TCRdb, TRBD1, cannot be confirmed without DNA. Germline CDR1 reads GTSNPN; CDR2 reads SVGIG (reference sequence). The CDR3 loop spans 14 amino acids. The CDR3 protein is CAWNRDSPNEKLFF.

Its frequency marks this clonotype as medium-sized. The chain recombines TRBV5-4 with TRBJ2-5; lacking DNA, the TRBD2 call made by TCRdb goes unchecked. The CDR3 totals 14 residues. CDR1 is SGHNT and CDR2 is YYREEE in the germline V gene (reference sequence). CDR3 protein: CASSSPGLQETQYF.

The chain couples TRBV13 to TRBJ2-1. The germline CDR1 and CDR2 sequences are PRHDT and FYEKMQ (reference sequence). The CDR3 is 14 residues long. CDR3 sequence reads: CASSLDWKENEQFF. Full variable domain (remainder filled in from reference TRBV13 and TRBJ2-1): AAGVIQSPRHLIKEKRETATLKCYPIPRHDTVYWYQQGPGQDPQFLISFYEKMQSDKGSIPDRFSAQQFSDYHSELNMSSLELGDSALYFCASSLDWKENEQFFGPGTRLTVL.

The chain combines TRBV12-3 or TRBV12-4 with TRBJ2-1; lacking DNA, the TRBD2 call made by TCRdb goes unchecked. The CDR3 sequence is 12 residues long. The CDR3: CASSLRTGVQFF.